This T cell receptor beta chain was profiled in a study of T cell repertoires in aging, cancer and after chemotherapy. Study as a whole: Donor ages fell into six groups from 30 or younger up to 70 or older. Study-wide points: Age-matched healthy donors had significantly more diverse, less clonal blood TCR repertoires than untreated cancer patients.

This clonotype is medium-sized in the sample. Its antigen is not known. V lost 5 bases and J lost 4, with 11 bases in between. The germline gives CDR1 SGHVS, CDR2 FNYEAQ. This CDR3 is built from 13 residues. Peripheral blood genomic DNA, not sorted cells or RNA, was the template. Multiplex touch-down PCR with TRB-A/B primers amplified rearranged V-D-J TRB sequences. Via MiXCR, TCRdb re-called the multiplex PCR reads, giving one row per CDR3 protein. The sample shows a few thousand distinct CDR3 sequences, roughly 24% of them seen only once. The chain carries TRBV7-6 and TRBJ2-5; no firm D call. The TCR originated in a human donor with a solid tumor. The sequenced sample consisted of blood. The CDR3, as DNA: TGTGCCAGCAGCAGCCTAGGTCCAGAGACCCAGTACTTC. Translation gives CASSSLGPETQYF.